The 15 T cell receptor beta chains reported below all come from one sample, sequenced in a study of vaccination effects on CD4 cells after COVID-19. It was after around eleven days of culture that CD4+ T cells were isolated. These receptors have no identified antigens. Produced via immunoSEQ multiplex PCR; TCRdb's table is partial and in-frame only. The sample holds tens of thousands of clones; 73% are singletons and the top ten take roughly 11%. This specimen was CD4+ T cells from PBMCs cultured without peptide, taken before COVID-19 vaccination. The receptor set was obtained from a human donor who received a COVID-19 vaccine.

The rearrangement uses TRBV6-6 and TRBJ1-4, with TRBD1 as a possible D gene (5 bases). CDR1 is MNHNY and CDR2 is SVGAGI in the germline V gene (reference sequence). The CDR3 sequence is 12 residues long. V was pared by 11 bases and J by 8 bases, with 15 bases between. The CDR3 DNA sequence: TGTGCCTCGGGGGAGGAAGGGGAAAAACTGTTTTTT. Its translation is CASGEEGEKLFF.

This clone was found once. The rearrangement links TRBV15 to TRBJ2-5; TRBD2 might be the D (6 bases). The V and J ends lost 4 bases and 5 bases respectively, with 14 bases between them. The CDR3 is made up of 14 amino acids. Germline loops: CDR1 LNHNV, CDR2 YYDKDF (reference sequence). CDR3 nucleotides: TGTGCCACCAGCATACGGGACTGGAAGGAGACCCAGTACTTC. Protein: CATSIRDWKETQYF.

The table lists this clone with a few counts. The genes are TRBV7-3 and TRBJ2-7; 10 nucleotides agree with TRBD1. V lost 5 bases and J lost 6; bases outside the gene matches: 4. This CDR3 contains 13 residues. The germline CDR1 and CDR2 sequences are SGHTA and FQGTGA. In DNA form, the CDR3 reads TGTGCCAGCAGCCCGGGGACAGGGGTCGAGCAGTACTTC. Translation: CASSPGTGVEQYF.

V and J are TRBV28 and TRBJ1-2; TRBD1 matches at 8 bases. V lost 3 bases to trimming and J lost 3 bases; unmatched junction nucleotides: 6. Germline CDR1 is MDHEN and CDR2 is SYDVKM. The CDR3 consists of 15 residues. CDR3 coding DNA: TGTGCCAGCAGTTTCCGAGGGACAGGCCACTATGGCTACACCTTC. It specifies CASSFRGTGHYGYTF.

The chain is built from TRBV5-1 and TRBJ2-1, with no clear D. The CDR3 is 16 residues long. Deletions cut 0 bases from V and 0 bases from J, with 10 bases between. Germline values: CDR1 SGHRS, CDR2 YFSETQ. CDR3 in DNA: TGCGCCAGCAGCTTGGACCGGATGAGCTCCTACAATGAGCAGTTCTTC. It encodes CASSLDRMSSYNEQFF.

The J gene is TRBJ2-3, the V gene TRBV24-1, with 7 bases matching TRBD2. The J segment lost 2 bases and the V segment lost 1 base, leaving 5 bases of the junction unmatched. The CDR3 spans 16 residues. CDR1 KGHDR and CDR2 SFDVKD come from the germline V gene. The DNA of the CDR3 is TGTGCCACCAGTGATTTCGGCAGCGGGGACACAGATACGCAGTATTTT. This translates into CATSDFGSGDTDTQYF.

The rearrangement links TRBV5-1 to TRBJ2-3; no firm D call. From germline, CDR1 is SGHRS and CDR2 YFSETQ. With 4 bases removed from V and 1 base from J, the gap between germline ends came to 10 bases. This CDR3 comprises 14 residues. DNA of the CDR3: TGCGCCAGCAGCCCTTCAACGGGCACAGATACGCAGTATTTT. The encoded protein is CASSPSTGTDTQYF.

The rearrangement uses TRBV19 and TRBJ2-1, with a tentative D call TRBD2 (6 bases). The CDR3 is 18 amino acids. Looked up from germline, CDR1 is LNHDA and CDR2 is SQIVND (reference sequence). V was pared by 3 bases and J by 2 bases, with 20 bases between. CDR3 nucleotides: TGTGCCAGTAGTATCCCTCGTGTTCGGGCGGGGCCCTACAATGAGCAGTTCTTC. Translating gives CASSIPRVRAGPYNEQFF.

The chain joins TRBV19 to TRBJ2-7; TRBD1 is a possible D gene (6 bases). Germline lookup yields CDR1 LNHDA and CDR2 SQIVND (reference sequence). CDR3 length: 11 amino acids. V lost 4 bases, J lost 12 bases, and 13 bases lay in between. The CDR3 is CASSRGGPSYF. In DNA, the CDR3 is TGTGCCAGTAGTAGAGGGGGACCCTCGTACTTC. The complete variable domain, with remaining parts taken from reference TRBV19 and TRBJ2-7, reads DGGITQSPKYLFRKEGQNVTLSCEQNLNHDAMYWYRQDPGQGLRLIYYSQIVNDFQKGDIAEGYSVSREKKESFPLTVTSAQKNPTAFYLCASSRGGPSYFGPGTRLTVT.

The chain recombines TRBV30 with TRBJ2-5; D is unresolved. V gave up 0 bases and J gave up 9 bases, with 14 bases separating them. The CDR3 is made up of 13 amino acids. The germline gives CDR1 GTSNPN, CDR2 SVGIG (reference sequence). The CDR3 region is CAWSVPGGVAQYF. CDR3 nucleotide sequence: TGTGCCTGGAGTGTACCCGGCGGCGTGGCCCAGTACTTC.

The CDR3 here is CASSYRDSRGYTF. The DNA for the CDR3 is TGTGCCAGCAGTTACCGGGACAGTCGGGGCTACACCTTC. The chain uses TRBV12-3 or TRBV12-4 and TRBJ1-2, with 7 bases that match TRBD1. CDR3 length equals 13 residues. The V gene end was trimmed by 4 bases and the J gene end by 8 bases; junction bases not matched to a gene: 7.

The genes are TRBV6-6 and TRBJ1-2, with D uncertain. The V end lost 2 bases, the J end lost 2 bases, and 9 bases lay between the germline ends. CDR3 length: 14 residues. Per germline, CDR1 MNHNY and CDR2 SVGAGI (reference sequence). The CDR3 is CASSYTTTNYGYTF. CDR3 DNA: TGTGCCAGCAGTTACACGACAACGAACTATGGCTACACCTTC.

The V and J genes are TRBV6-2 or TRBV6-3 and TRBJ2-3; 8 bases map to TRBD2. Per germline, CDR1 MNHEY and CDR2 SVGEGT. J gave up 2 bases and V 2 bases, and 6 bases lay outside the gene matches. The CDR3 runs 16 residues. The DNA of the CDR3 is TGTGCCAGCAGTTACCAAATAGCGGGGCTCACAGATACGCAGTATTTT. It yields the protein CASSYQIAGLTDTQYF.

This chain connects TRBV30 to TRBJ1-1, with no clear D. V was clipped by 4 bases and J by 0 bases, with 9 bases between them. The CDR3 runs 13 residues. Germline-derived CDR1 and CDR2 are GTSNPN and SVGIG (reference sequence). Here the CDR3 DNA reads TGTGCCTGGACGGCAGGTTTGAACACTGAAGCTTTCTTT. This sequence encodes CAWTAGLNTEAFF.

This sequence joins TRBV5-1 and TRBJ1-5, with a tentative D call TRBD1 (5 bases). The V end lost 4 bases, the J end lost 7 bases, and 18 bases lay between the germline ends. This CDR3 is built from 15 residues. Germline V gives CDR1 SGHRS, CDR2 YFSETQ. CDR3 loop: CASSPSSGSRQPQHF. The CDR3 nucleotides are TGCGCCAGCAGCCCCTCTTCAGGGTCTCGGCAGCCCCAGCATTTT.